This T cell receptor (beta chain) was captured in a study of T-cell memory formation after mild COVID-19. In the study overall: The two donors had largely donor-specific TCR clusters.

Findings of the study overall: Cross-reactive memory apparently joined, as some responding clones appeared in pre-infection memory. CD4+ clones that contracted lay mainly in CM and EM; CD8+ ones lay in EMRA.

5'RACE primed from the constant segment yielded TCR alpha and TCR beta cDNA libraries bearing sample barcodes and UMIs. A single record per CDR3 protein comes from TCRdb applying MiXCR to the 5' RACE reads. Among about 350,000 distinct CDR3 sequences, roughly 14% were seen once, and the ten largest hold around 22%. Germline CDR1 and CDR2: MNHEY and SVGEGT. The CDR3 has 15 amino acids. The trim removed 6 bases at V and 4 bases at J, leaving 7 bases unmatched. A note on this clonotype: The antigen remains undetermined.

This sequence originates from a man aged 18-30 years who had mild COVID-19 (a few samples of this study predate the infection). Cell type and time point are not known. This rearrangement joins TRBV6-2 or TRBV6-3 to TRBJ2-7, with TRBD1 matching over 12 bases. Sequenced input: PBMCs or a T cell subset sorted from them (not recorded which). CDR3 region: CASRPGQGAKYEQYF. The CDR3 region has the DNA TGTGCCAGCAGGCCGGGACAGGGGGCGAAATACGAGCAGTACTTC.